These 17 T cell receptor beta chains came from one sample sequenced in a study of blood T cell repertoires in COVID-19. Profiled with immunoSEQ multiplex PCR; TCRdb holds only in-frame clones, not every one. The sample has around 180,000 clones; approximately 85% are singletons. Sequencing was done on a sample of peripheral blood. Every receptor here comes from a man of 80 years or more with COVID-19, enrolled during active disease.

This clone was observed a handful of times. V usage is TRBV6-4 and J usage is TRBJ2-1; TRBD2 matches at 7 bases. The V gene end was trimmed by 4 bases and the J gene end by 8 bases; junction bases not matched to a gene: 8. There are 14 residues in the CDR3. The germline V gene has CDR1 MRHNA and CDR2 SNTAGT. The CDR3 protein is CASSVWGGNDEQFF. CDR3 nucleotides: TGTGCCAGCAGTGTATGGGGGGGAAACGATGAGCAGTTCTTC.

V and J are TRBV5-1 and TRBJ2-1; 8 bases align to TRBD1. Germline CDR1 reads SGHRS; CDR2 reads YFSETQ. Germline trimming cut 2 bases from V and 2 bases from J; bases unmatched to any gene: 0. The CDR3 has 14 residues. The DNA for the CDR3 is TGCGCCAGCAGCTTCAGGGGGCCCTACAATGAGCAGTTCTTC. Translating gives CASSFRGPYNEQFF.

The chain uses TRBV3-1 (or the pseudogene TRBV3-2) and TRBJ1-3, with TRBD1 as a possible D gene (6 bases). V lost 4 bases to trimming and J lost 3 bases, with 7 bases between them. The CDR3 contains 13 residues. The germline V gene has CDR1 LGHDT and CDR2 YNNKEL (reference sequence). This CDR3 is CASSRTVGNTIYF. The DNA for the CDR3 is TGTGCCAGCAGCCGGACAGTTGGAAACACCATATATTTT.

The chain carries TRBV20-1 and TRBJ2-1, with a tentative D call TRBD2 (5 bases). Germline V gene data show CDR1 as DFQATT and CDR2 as SNEGSKA (reference sequence). V lost 3 bases and J lost 5, with 5 bases in between. CDR3 size: 11 residues. CDR3 coding DNA: TGCAGTGCTAGGAGGGACAATGAGCAGTTCTTC. Its translation: CSARRDNEQFF.

This chain links TRBV10-3 with TRBJ2-5, with 9 nucleotides matching TRBD1. Germline V lookup: CDR1 ENHRY, CDR2 SYGVKD. The junction had 6 bases not matched to a gene; V was cut back by 0 bases and J by 4 bases. The CDR3 spans 16 residues. The CDR3 DNA follows: TGTGCCATCAGTGAGTCGGTAGGGACAGGGTCAGAGACCCAGTACTTC. This sequence encodes CAISESVGTGSETQYF.

Here the CDR3 reads CASSEEQGLMNTEAFF. The CDR3 coding sequence is TGTGCCAGCAGTGAAGAACAGGGGCTTATGAACACTGAAGCTTTCTTT. V usage is TRBV6-1 and J usage is TRBJ1-1, with 7 bases aligning to TRBD1. This CDR3 has 16 residues. J was trimmed by 0 bases and V by 1 base; bases with no gene match: 5. Germline V gene sequence: CDR1 MNHNS, CDR2 SASEGT.

The rearrangement links TRBV5-5 to TRBJ2-1, with TRBD2 as a possible D gene (5 bases). The CDR3 sequence is 14 residues long. Germline CDR1 and CDR2: SGHKS and YYEKEE (reference sequence). V was shortened by 4 bases and J by 0 bases, with 8 bases between the two germline ends. The DNA of the CDR3 is TGTGCCAGCAGCACGGGATTCTCCTACAATGAGCAGTTCTTC. It translates to CASSTGFSYNEQFF.

CDR3 bases: TGTGCCAGCAGCTCAGCGGGGGTCAGCTGGGAGACCCAGTACTTC. Its protein is CASSSAGVSWETQYF. This chain connects TRBV7-3 to TRBJ2-5; 8 positions agree with TRBD2. The V gene end was trimmed by 4 bases and the J gene end by 5 bases; junction bases not matched to a gene: 9. The germline CDR1 and CDR2 sequences are SGHTA and FQGTGA. There are 15 residues in the CDR3. Complete variable domain (other parts from reference TRBV7-3 and TRBJ2-5): GAGVSQTPSNKVTEKGKYVELRCDPISGHTALYWYRQSLGQGPEFLIYFQGTGAADDSGLPNDRFFAVRPEGSVSTLKIQRTERGDSAVYLCASSSAGVSWETQYFGPGTRLLVL.

V usage is TRBV14 and J usage is TRBJ1-6; 11 bases align to TRBD1. This CDR3 has 20 residues. Per germline, CDR1 SGHDN and CDR2 FVKESK. Trimming at V came to 4 bases and at J to 0 bases, leaving 11 bases not matched to a gene. This chain's CDR3 is CASSPGVGQGVSSYNSPLHF. CDR3 DNA: TGTGCCAGCAGCCCCGGCGTGGGACAGGGGGTGAGCTCCTATAATTCACCCCTCCACTTT.

The chain combines TRBV5-1 with TRBJ1-2; 7 bases are shared with TRBD1. Germline CDR1 SGHRS, CDR2 YFSETQ. The CDR3 contains 14 residues. V lost 4 bases to trimming and J lost 4 bases; unmatched junction nucleotides: 7. CDR3 DNA sequence: TGCGCCAGCAGCCGACAGGGCTTGAGCTATGGCTACACCTTC. Translation gives CASSRQGLSYGYTF.

The chain couples TRBV9 to TRBJ1-1, with D tentatively TRBD1 (6 bases). Germline V gene data show CDR1 as SGDLS and CDR2 as YYNGEE. The germline V and J ends were trimmed by 4 bases and 0 bases, with 16 bases remaining between them. The length of the CDR3 is 16 residues. The CDR3 loop reads CASSPRGGPMNTEAFF. In DNA form, the CDR3 reads TGTGCCAGCAGCCCGCGGGGGGGCCCGATGAACACTGAAGCTTTCTTT.

The chain has TRBV28 and TRBJ2-5; 8 bases are a match to TRBD2. Trimming cost V 6 bases and J 5 bases; bases outside gene matches: 2. The CDR3 extends over 12 amino acids. Germline V CDR1 and CDR2: MDHEN, SYDVKM. The CDR3 sequence: CASRPGGETQYF. CDR3 nucleotides: TGTGCCAGCAGGCCGGGGGGGGAGACCCAGTACTTC.

The chain has TRBV15 and TRBJ1-5, with 7 bases matching TRBD1. This CDR3 has 15 residues. The V and J ends lost 1 base and 5 bases, in that order; junction bases with no gene match: 5. Per germline, CDR1 LNHNV and CDR2 YYDKDF (reference sequence). The CDR3 DNA sequence: TGTGCCACCAGCAGAGTGGGGCAGGGGGATCAGCCCCAGCATTTT. Translation gives CATSRVGQGDQPQHF. Based on the CDR3 plus reference TRBV15 and TRBJ1-5, the full variable domain is DAMVIQNPRYQVTQFGKPVTLSCSQTLNHNVMYWYQQKSSQAPKLLFHYYDKDFNNEADTPDNFQSRRPNTSFCFLDIRSPGLGDTAMYLCATSRVGQGDQPQHFGDGTRLSIL.

This clone was counted between two and nine times. The chain combines TRBV4-3 with TRBJ1-5; 7 bases match TRBD1. The V gene's germline CDR1 is LGHNA and CDR2 YSLEER. After removal of 0 bases from V and 9 bases from J, the junction contained 8 bases not matched to a gene. This CDR3 spans 15 amino acids. CDR3 nucleotide sequence: TGCGCCAGCAGCCAAGATGGCAGAGGGGGCATGCCCCAGCATTTT. Encoded protein: CASSQDGRGGMPQHF.

This clone turned up a few times. V usage is TRBV11-2 and J usage is TRBJ2-7; D might be TRBD1 (6 bases). There are 12 residues in the CDR3. V shed 8 bases and J shed 0 bases, with 8 bases lying between them. CDR1 is SGHAT and CDR2 is FQNNGV in the germline V gene. The CDR3 protein is CASEGVSYEQYF. CDR3 nucleotide sequence: TGTGCCAGCGAGGGGGTCTCCTACGAGCAGTACTTC. Full variable domain (missing parts from reference TRBV11-2 and TRBJ2-7): EAGVAQSPRYKIIEKRQSVAFWCNPISGHATLYWYQQILGQGPKLLIQFQNNGVVDDSQLPKDRFSAERLKGVDSTLKIQPAKLEDSAVYLCASEGVSYEQYFGPGTRLTVT.

This clone is a singleton in its sample. The chain combines TRBV12-3 or TRBV12-4 with TRBJ1-4, with unresolved D. Deletions cut 2 bases from V and 10 bases from J, with 8 bases between. The CDR3 spans 12 residues. The CDR3, as DNA: TGTGCCAGCAGTTTACCGTCAGGAAAACTGTTTTTT. Translation gives CASSLPSGKLFF.

The chain combines TRBV11-3 with TRBJ1-4, with D possibly matching TRBD1 (5 bases). Germline CDR1 reads SGHNT; CDR2 reads YENEEA. V gave up 3 bases and J gave up 4 bases, with 9 bases separating them. The CDR3 sequence is 14 residues long. Written as DNA, the CDR3 is TGTGCCAGCAGCTTTAGGGGTCTTAATGAAAAACTGTTTTTT. It yields the protein CASSFRGLNEKLFF.